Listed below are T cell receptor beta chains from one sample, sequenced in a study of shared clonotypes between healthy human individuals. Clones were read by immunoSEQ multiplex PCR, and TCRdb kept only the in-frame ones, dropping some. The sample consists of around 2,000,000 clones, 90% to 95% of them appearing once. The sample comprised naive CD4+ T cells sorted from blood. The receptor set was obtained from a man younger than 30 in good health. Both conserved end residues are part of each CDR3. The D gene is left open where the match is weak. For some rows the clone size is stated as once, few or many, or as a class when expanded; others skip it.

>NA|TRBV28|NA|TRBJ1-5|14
TGTGCCAGCAGTGAGACAGCAAGCAATCAGCCCCAGCATTTT
CASSETASNQPQHF
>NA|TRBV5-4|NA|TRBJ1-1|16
TGTGCCAGCAGCTCGCCTTACCGGACACTCAACACTGAAGCTTTCTTT
CASSSPYRTLNTEAFF
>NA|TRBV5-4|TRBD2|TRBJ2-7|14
TGTGCCAGCAGCTTAGGGACTAGCATCTACGAGCAGTACTTC
CASSLGTSIYEQYF
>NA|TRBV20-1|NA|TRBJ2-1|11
TGCAGTGCTAGCCCGGGACCAGAGCAGTTCTTC
CSASPGPEQFF
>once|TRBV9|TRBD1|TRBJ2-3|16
TGTGCCAGCAGCATGTGGACAGGGATCAGCACAGATACGCAGTATTTT
CASSMWTGISTDTQYF
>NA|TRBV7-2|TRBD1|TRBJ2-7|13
TGTGCCAGCAGCTTGGACAGGGGCTACGAGCAGTACTTC
CASSLDRGYEQYF
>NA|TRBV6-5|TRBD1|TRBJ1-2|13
TGTGCCAGCAGTACCAACGCCGGGGACAGACCGACCTTC
CASSTNAGDRPTF
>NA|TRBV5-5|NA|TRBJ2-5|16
TGTGCCAGCAGCTTGTTCGGGACGGAGTACCAAGAGACCCAGTACTTC
CASSLFGTEYQETQYF
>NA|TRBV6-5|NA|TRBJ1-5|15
TGTGCCAGCAGTTACGGGACGCCAGGCAATCAGCCCCAGCATTTT
CASSYGTPGNQPQHF
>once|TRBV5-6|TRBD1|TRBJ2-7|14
TGTGCCAGCAGCCTTAGGGGGCTGGTGGGCGAGCAGTACTTC
CASSLRGLVGEQYF
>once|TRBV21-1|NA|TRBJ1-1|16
TGTGCCAGCAGAACGACAGGGAAAGTACTGAACACTGAAGCTTTCTTT
CASRTTGKVLNTEAFF
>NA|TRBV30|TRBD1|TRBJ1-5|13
TGTGCCTGGGGGACAGCTTTCAATCAGCCCCAGCATTTT
CAWGTAFNQPQHF
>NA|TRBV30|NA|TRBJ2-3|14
TGTGCCTGGAGTGTCGGAATCCGATCAGATATGCAGTATTTT
CAWSVGIRSDMQYF
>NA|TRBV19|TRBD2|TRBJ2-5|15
TGTGCCAGTAGTATAATAGCGGGGGGCCCGGAGACCCAGTACTTC
CASSIIAGGPETQYF
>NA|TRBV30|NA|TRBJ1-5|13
TGTGCCTGGGCTAAGGGAGGCAATCAGCCCCAGCATTTT
CAWAKGGNQPQHF
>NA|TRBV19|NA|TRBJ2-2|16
TGTGCCAGTAGTATAGGAAGGGACACGAACACCGGGGAGCTGTTTTTT
CASSIGRDTNTGELFF
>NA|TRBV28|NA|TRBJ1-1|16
TGTGCCAGCAGTTCGCGTGAAGTGGTGATGAACACTGAAGCTTTCTTT
CASSSREVVMNTEAFF
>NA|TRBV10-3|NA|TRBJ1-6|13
TGTGCCACACAAGACGGGGAAAAATCACCCCTCCACTTT
CATQDGEKSPLHF
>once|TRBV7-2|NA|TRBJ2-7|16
TGTGCCAGCAGCTTAGCGATCGGGCAGGGGACTTACGAGCAGTACTTC
CASSLAIGQGTYEQYF
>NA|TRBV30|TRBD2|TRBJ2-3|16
TGTGCCTGGAGTGCAAGACTAGCGGGAGGCCTCGGGACGCAGTATTTT
CAWSARLAGGLGTQYF
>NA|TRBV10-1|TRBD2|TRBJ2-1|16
TGCGCCAGCAGTGGTACTAGCGGGCTATCCTACAATGAGCAGTTCTTC
CASSGTSGLSYNEQFF
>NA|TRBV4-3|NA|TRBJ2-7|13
TGCGCCAGCAGCCAGGAAACAGGCTACGAGCAGTACTTC
CASSQETGYEQYF
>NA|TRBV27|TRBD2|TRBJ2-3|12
TGTGCCAGCAGTCAGCGGGGAGATACGCAGTATTTT
CASSQRGDTQYF
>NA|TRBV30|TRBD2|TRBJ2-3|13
TGTGCCTGGACCGGACTAGCGGGGAATACGCAGTATTTT
CAWTGLAGNTQYF
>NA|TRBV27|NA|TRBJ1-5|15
TGTGCCAGCAGTTTAGCACGGACTAGCAATCAGCCCCAGCATTTT
CASSLARTSNQPQHF
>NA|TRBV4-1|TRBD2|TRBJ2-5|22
TGCGCCAGCAGCCAAGGGACCCCCGTGGCTAGCGGGAGGTTTCGGTACCAAGAGACCCAGTACTTC
CASSQGTPVASGRFRYQETQYF
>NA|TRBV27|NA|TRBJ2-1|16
TGTGCCAGCAGTTTATGGGGCAGGGCCATAGGCGATGAGCAGTTCTTC
CASSLWGRAIGDEQFF
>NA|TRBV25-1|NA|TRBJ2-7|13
TGTGCCAGCAGTATAGGACGACAGGCAGAGCAGTACTTC
CASSIGRQAEQYF
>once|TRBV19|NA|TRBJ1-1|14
TGTGCCAGTAGTACCCCCGGGACAACAACTGAAGCTTTCTTT
CASSTPGTTTEAFF
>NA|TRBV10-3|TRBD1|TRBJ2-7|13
TGTGCCAATAGGACAGGGCTTAGCTACGAGCAGTACTTC
CANRTGLSYEQYF
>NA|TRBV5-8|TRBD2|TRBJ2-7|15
TGTGCCAGCAGCCGAAAAGCGGGAGAATCCTACGAGCAGTACTTC
CASSRKAGESYEQYF
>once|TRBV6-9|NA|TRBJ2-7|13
TGTGCCAGCAGTTACAGGAGAGGCTACGAGCAGTACTTC
CASSYRRGYEQYF
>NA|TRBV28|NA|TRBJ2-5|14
TGTGCCAGCAGTTCCCGGGGGACCCAAGAGACCCAGTACTTC
CASSSRGTQETQYF
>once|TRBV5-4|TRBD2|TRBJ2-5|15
TGTGCCAGCAGTGCCGGGACTAGCGTCGAAGAGACCCAGTACTTC
CASSAGTSVEETQYF
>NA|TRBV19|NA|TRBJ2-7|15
TGTGCCAGTAGTATAAGCTCTGCAGGACCCTACGAGCAGTACTTC
CASSISSAGPYEQYF
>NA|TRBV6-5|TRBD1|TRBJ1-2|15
TGTGCCAGCAGTGGTACAGGGGGCGGTAACTATGGCTACACCTTC
CASSGTGGGNYGYTF
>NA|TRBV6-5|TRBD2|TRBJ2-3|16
TGTGCCAGCAGTTATGTCGGTAGCGGGCGAACAGATACGCAGTATTTT
CASSYVGSGRTDTQYF
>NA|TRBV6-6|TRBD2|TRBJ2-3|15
TGTGCCAGCAGTTACCTCGGACTAGCGACAGATACGCAGTATTTT
CASSYLGLATDTQYF
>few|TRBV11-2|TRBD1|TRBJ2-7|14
TGTGCCAGCAGCCGGACAGGGTCAAGCTACGAGCAGTACTTC
CASSRTGSSYEQYF
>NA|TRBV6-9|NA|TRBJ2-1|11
TGTGCCAGCAGGGACAGCCGCAAGCATTTCTTC
CASRDSRKHFF
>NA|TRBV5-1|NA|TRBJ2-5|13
TGCGCCAGCAGCTTGGATCGGACAGAGACCCAGTACTTC
CASSLDRTETQYF
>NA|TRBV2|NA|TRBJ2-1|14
TGTGCCAGCAGTGATTTGGGCCTCGGGAATGAGCAGTTCTTC
CASSDLGLGNEQFF
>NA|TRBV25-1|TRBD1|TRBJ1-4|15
TGTGCCAGCAGGGCCATCAGGGGGCAGGGGGAAAAACTGTTTTTT
CASRAIRGQGEKLFF
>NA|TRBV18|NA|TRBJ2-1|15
TGTGCCAGCTCACTTCAGGGCAGGGGCTACAATGAGCAGTTCTTC
CASSLQGRGYNEQFF
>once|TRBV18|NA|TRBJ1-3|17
TGTGCCAGCTCACCACTAGACTCGGCGGGGGCTGGAAACACCATATATTTT
CASSPLDSAGAGNTIYF
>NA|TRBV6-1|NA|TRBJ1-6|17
TGTGCCAGCAGTGAACAACGGTCGAGGGGTTATAATTCACCCCTCCACTTT
CASSEQRSRGYNSPLHF